This is a list of T cell receptor beta chains from one sample in a study of tumor-infiltrating lymphocytes in primary liver carcinoma. TCRdb reprocessed the multiplex PCR reads with MiXCR, giving one entry per CDR3 protein. The table has roughly 330,000 distinct CDR3 sequences, around three fifths seen once; the top ten hold approximately 5.9%. Sequencing was carried out using peripheral blood. The receptors shown here come from a man aged 40-55 years with primary liver carcinoma and hepatitis B virus infection. Both conserved end residues are part of each CDR3. The D gene is left open where the match is weak. Size values are once, few and many counts, or a class for expanded clones, and some rows have none.

CDR3	DNA	J	V	size	D
CASNVLAGYNEQFF	TGTGCCAGCAATGTCCTAGCGGGGTACAATGAGCAGTTCTTC	TRBJ2-1	TRBV12-3/TRBV12-4	many	TRBD2
CASSYSRLTPEHYF	TGTGCCAGCAGTTACTCTCGACTAACTCCCGAGCATTACTTC	TRBJ2-7	TRBV6-5	NA	NA
CANSSSGDGNTQYF	TGTGCCAACAGCTCATCGGGAGATGGAAATACGCAGTATTTT	TRBJ2-3	TRBV11-2	NA	NA
CAHAASRRASGELFF	TGTGCCCACGCTGCTAGCAGGAGGGCCTCCGGGGAGCTGTTTTTT	TRBJ2-2	TRBV28	NA	NA
CASSTLAGGPRNIQYF	TGTGCCAGCAGTACACTAGCGGGAGGGCCGCGAAACATTCAGTACTTC	TRBJ2-4	TRBV28	NA	TRBD2
CACSIRTGKREKLFF	TGTGCCTGCAGCATCAGGACAGGGAAAAGAGAAAAACTGTTTTTT	TRBJ1-4	TRBV11-2	NA	TRBD1
CASGLGGSYNEQFF	TGTGCTAGTGGTTTGGGCGGGAGCTACAATGAGCAGTTCTTC	TRBJ2-1	TRBV12-5	NA	TRBD2
CARSRGLAGGRLNEQFF	TGTGCCAGGAGCCGGGGACTAGCGGGAGGGCGTCTCAATGAGCAGTTCTTC	TRBJ2-1	TRBV11-3	NA	TRBD2
CASSRQGSSSYNEQFF	TGTGCCAGCAGCCGACAGGGGTCGAGCTCCTACAATGAGCAGTTCTTC	TRBJ2-1	TRBV11-2	many	TRBD1
CASQGWWNEAFF	TGTGCCAGTCAGGGGTGGTGGAATGAAGCTTTCTTT	TRBJ1-1	TRBV19	NA	NA
CASTEGTNYGYTF	TGTGCCAGCACCGAGGGGACTAACTATGGCTACACCTTC	TRBJ1-2	TRBV7-9	NA	NA
CSVRGDYGYTF	TGCAGCGTTAGGGGGGACTATGGCTACACCTTC	TRBJ1-2	TRBV29-1	many	NA
CASSPQMGTEAFF	TGTGCCAGCAGCCCCCAGATGGGCACTGAAGCTTTCTTC	TRBJ1-1	TRBV11-3	NA	NA
CACSLDQLNEQFF	TGTGCATGCAGCTTAGACCAGCTGAATGAGCAGTTCTTC	TRBJ2-1	TRBV11-2	NA	NA
CACSNQSRDEQYF	TGCGCCTGCAGTAACCAATCCCGCGACGAGCAGTACTTC	TRBJ2-7	TRBV5-1	NA	NA
CASSGTGHRGGYAF	TGTGCCAGCAGCGGGACAGGGCATCGGGGTGGCTACGCCTTC	TRBJ1-2	TRBV6-5	NA	TRBD1
CASSYFWDREYEQYF	TGTGCCAGCAGTTACTTCTGGGACAGGGAGTACGAGCAGTACTTC	TRBJ2-7	TRBV6-5	NA	TRBD1
CASSLWRAKKLNSPLHF	TGTGCCAGCAGCTTGTGGCGGGCGAAGAAACTAAATTCACCCCTCCACTTT	TRBJ1-6	TRBV5-5	few	NA
CASSLDPVTGAYNEQFF	TGTGCCAGCAGTCTAGACCCCGTGACAGGGGCCTACAATGAGCAGTTCTTC	TRBJ2-1	TRBV6-5	NA	TRBD1
CASSLGGTGYGFSSPLHF	TGTGCCAGCAGTCTGGGGGGAACAGGGTATGGCTTTAGTTCACCCCTCCACTTT	TRBJ1-6	TRBV6-5	NA	NA
CASSLGGEASF	TGTGCCAGCAGCCTGGGGGGCGAAGCTTCCTTT	TRBJ1-1	TRBV11-2	few	NA
CASSEAGTEPASTDTQCF	TGTGCCAGCAGTGAAGCAGGGACAGAACCGGCTAGCACAGATACGCAGTGTTTT	TRBJ2-3	TRBV6-1	NA	TRBD1
CSVGLVGGDTQYF	TGCAGCGTTGGACTAGTAGGGGGAGATACGCAGTATTTT	TRBJ2-3	TRBV29-1	many	NA
CAISGGAPGAFF	TGTGCCATCAGTGGGGGGGCCCCGGGGGCTTTCTTT	TRBJ1-1	TRBV10-3	many	NA
CAISALDRGTTDTQYF	TGTGCCATCAGTGCCTTGGACAGGGGGACCACAGATACGCAGTATTTT	TRBJ2-3	TRBV10-3	few	TRBD1
CASSEGSSTGEKLFF	TGTGCCAGCAGTGAAGGGTCTTCCACCGGGGAAAAACTGTTTTTT	TRBJ1-4	TRBV6-1	NA	NA
CAIRTGLQETQYF	TGTGCCATCAGGACAGGGTTACAAGAGACCCAGTACTTC	TRBJ2-5	TRBV10-3	NA	TRBD1
CASSRPWGAKVGFQPQHF	TGTGCCAGCAGCCGACCGTGGGGCGCCAAGGTCGGGTTTCAGCCCCAGCATTTT	TRBJ1-5	TRBV14	NA	NA
CASSFDLGRELFF	TGTGCCAGCAGCTTTGACCTGGGCAGGGAGCTGTTTTTC	TRBJ2-2	TRBV11-1	NA	NA
CASSFGQEETQYF	TGTGCCAGCAGTTTCGGGCAGGAAGAGACCCAGTACTTC	TRBJ2-5	TRBV28	few	NA
CASSETGIDYEQYF	TGTGCCAGCAGCGAGACAGGGATTGACTACGAGCAGTACTTC	TRBJ2-7	TRBV7-9	NA	TRBD1
CASIQALAGGSLEQYF	TGCGCCAGCATCCAAGCTCTAGCGGGAGGGTCACTCGAGCAGTACTTC	TRBJ2-7	TRBV4-1	NA	TRBD2
CASSLVAGVTNAQYF	TGTGCCAGCAGCTTAGTCGCGGGAGTGACAAATGCGCAGTATTTT	TRBJ2-3	TRBV11-1	NA	TRBD2
CASSQGTGLSPLHF	TGTGCCAGCAGCCAAGGGACAGGGTTGTCACCCCTCCACTTT	TRBJ1-6	TRBV14	many	TRBD1
CSARHRGGYNEQFF	TGCAGTGCTAGACACAGGGGTGGGTACAATGAGCAGTTCTTC	TRBJ2-1	TRBV20-1	few	TRBD1
CTSSLFQSADYGYTF	TGTACCAGCAGCTTATTCCAGTCTGCTGACTATGGCTACACCTTC	TRBJ1-2	TRBV11-2	NA	NA
CASSYKLSVLAGSYEQYF	TGTGCCAGCAGCTACAAATTGTCGGTGCTAGCGGGTTCCTACGAGCAGTACTTC	TRBJ2-7	TRBV5-6	NA	TRBD2
CASTSNRGPGETQYF	TGTGCCAGCACCTCCAATAGGGGACCGGGGGAGACTCAGTACTTC	TRBJ2-5	TRBV6-5	NA	NA
CASSQEGSITGGLFF	TGCGCCAGCAGCCAAGAAGGGTCGATCACCGGGGGGCTGTTTTTT	TRBJ2-2	TRBV4-2	NA	NA
CAGNPSWQVNYGYTF	TGTGCCGGCAACCCATCTTGGCAGGTGAACTATGGCTACACCTTC	TRBJ1-2	TRBV12-3/TRBV12-4	once	NA
CASSLGVGYQETQYF	TGCGCCAGCAGCCTGGGGGTAGGGTACCAAGAGACCCAGTACTTC	TRBJ2-5	TRBV5-1	NA	NA
CASSVIPLSRTYNEQFF	TGTGCCAGCAGTGTTATCCCGTTAAGCCGTACCTACAATGAGCAGTTCTTC	TRBJ2-1	TRBV28	NA	NA
CANSLLLAGVGNEQFF	TGCGCCAACAGCCTATTACTAGCGGGAGTGGGAAATGAGCAGTTCTTC	TRBJ2-1	TRBV11-2	NA	TRBD2
CASSQERHVGELFF	TGCGCCAGCAGCCAAGAGAGGCATGTCGGGGAGCTGTTTTTT	TRBJ2-2	TRBV4-1	many	NA
CASSPLRTSGKDERFF	TGTGCCAGCAGCCCATTGCGGACTAGCGGGAAAGATGAGCGGTTCTTC	TRBJ2-1	TRBV5-4	NA	TRBD2